This T cell receptor (beta chain) came from a study of regulatory T cells in long-lasting Graves disease. Study details: For a period under 3 months, newly diagnosed Graves' patients had taken antithyroid drugs. Study-wide results and caveats: For persistent Graves' patients, TCR diversity was lower than for newly diagnosed ones.

Germline-derived CDR1 and CDR2 are MNHNS and SASEGT. This CDR3 is 13 amino acids long. V was shortened by 7 bases and J by 8 bases, with 14 bases between the two germline ends. iRepertoire HTBI primers and Arm-PCR of CDR3 regions built TCR beta libraries. TCRdb re-called the multiplex PCR reads with MiXCR, one entry per CDR3 protein. The table has about 240,000 distinct CDR3 sequences, 20% seen once. The time point here: newly diagnosed GD, antithyroid drugs for less than 3 months. PBMC RNA was the source of the TCR library. Xi'an, China, was home to the endocrinology department that provided patients. A remark on this clonotype: Its antigen is unidentified.

The source was peripheral blood mononuclear cells (PBMCs), collected at new diagnosis, from a patient treated with antithyroid drugs. V gene TRBV6-1 combines with J gene TRBJ2-2, with D tentatively TRBD2 (6 bases). The sequence was obtained from a female donor with Graves disease. CDR3 in amino acids: CASTDRRGGELFF. The CDR3 region has the DNA TGTGCCAGCACCGACCGCCGGGGGGGGGAGCTGTTTTTT.